This entry lists 14 T cell receptor delta chains sequenced from one sample in a study of gamma-delta T cells after stem cell transplantation. With CATT, TCRdb re-called clones from the RT-PCR reads. The top ten hold around a third of the sample, which has 1,200 or so delta-chain clones, approximately 2% seen once. The sample was gamma-delta T cells. Every receptor here comes from a human donor. It is not recorded whose cells these are; they may come from a transplant donor.

A few counts support this clone. A far larger clone is a single base away, which makes a read error likely. Distinct nucleotide sequences in the sample also encode this CDR3. The V call is TRDV2, the J call TRDJ3, with 9 bases lining up with TRDD3. Germline CDR1 is GEAIGNYY and CDR2 is EKD. This CDR3 comprises 19 residues. V was pared by 3 bases and J by 1 base, with 9 bases of the junction left unmatched. The CDR3 nucleotides read TGTGCCTGTGACCGTACTGGGGGACCGAGTTCCTGGGACACCCGACAGATGTTTTTC. This translates into CACDRTGGPSSWDTRQMFF.

Notes on this clone: A far larger clone differs by one base, so this is likely a read error. At the DNA level, this CDR3 is encoded by other sequences in the same sample as well. This chain joins TRDV2 and TRDJ3; 9 nucleotides align to TRDD3. The CDR3 consists of 19 residues. Germline lookup yields CDR1 GEAIGNYY and CDR2 EKD. This CDR3 is CACDRTGGPSSWDTRQMFF. Written as DNA, the CDR3 is TGTGCCTGTGACCGTACTGGGGGACCGAGCTCCTGGGACACCCGGCAGATGTTTTTC.

This clone was observed a handful of times. A single base separates this from a much larger clone, so it may be a read error. V is TRDV1 and J is TRDJ1, with TRDD3 matching 11 bases. The germline V gene has CDR1 TSWWSYY and CDR2 QGS. The CDR3 has 24 residues. V was clipped by 1 base and J by 0 bases; unmatched bases: 25. The CDR3 reads CALGERRLPQLRWGIRLYTDKLIF. CDR3 sequence (DNA): TGTGCTCTTGGGGAACGCCGCCTACCCCAACTACGATGGGGGATACGCTTGTACACCGATAAACTCATCTTT.

As to this clone: A read error is likely here: a far larger clone is one base away. The chain uses TRDV2 and TRDJ1; 8 positions match TRDD3. Germline values: CDR1 GEAIGNYY, CDR2 EKD. The CDR3 covers 14 residues. The CDR3 reads CARDTILGADKLIF. The CDR3 DNA follows: TGTGCCCGTGACACCATACTGGGGGCCGATAAACTCATCTTT.

This clone is medium-sized. A read error is likely here: a far larger clone is one base away. The chain uses TRDV3 and TRDJ1, with 11 bases aligning to TRDD3. The germline CDR1 and CDR2 sequences are TVYSNPD and GDNSRS (reference sequence). Losses at the gene ends were 5 bases for V and 1 base for J; bases not matched to a gene: 21. The CDR3 runs 19 residues. DNA for the CDR3: TGTGCCCTTCACTCCTATTCCTCGTGGGGGATACGAGGCACCGATAAACTCATCTTT. Its translation: CALHSYSSWGIRGTDKLIF.

This clone occurred a few times. This is likely an artifact of a read error, given a far larger clone one base away. Other DNA sequences in the sample encode the same CDR3. The CDR3 loop is CACDHLGGPYTDKLIF. The CDR3 nucleotides read TGTGCCTGCGACCATCTTGGGGGGCCGTACACCGATAAACTCATCTTT. This rearrangement joins TRDV2 to TRDJ1; perhaps TRDD3 as D (6 bases). Trimming removed 7 bases at V and 0 bases at J, with 20 bases between. Per germline, CDR1 GEAIGNYY and CDR2 EKD. This CDR3 is built from 16 residues.

Comments on this clone: A far larger clone is one base from this, pointing to a likely read error. This specimen includes other DNA sequences encoding the same CDR3. The V and J genes are TRDV2 and TRDJ1; 10 nucleotides line up with TRDD3. This CDR3 region has 19 residues. Trimming took 1 base from V and 0 from J; bases not matched to a gene: 13. Germline V gene lookup returns CDR1 GEAIGNYY and CDR2 EKD. The CDR3, as DNA: TGTGCCTGTGACACTCGATTTGCCGGGGGATACGGGGACACCGATAAACTCATCTTT. This encodes CACDTRFAGGYGDTDKLIF.

This clone turned up a few times. With a far larger clone one base away, a read error is the likely cause. This chain links TRDV1 with TRDJ1, with 10 bases fitting TRDD3. This CDR3 is 25 amino acids long. Trimming cost V 3 bases and J 0 bases; bases outside gene matches: 31. The germline V gene has CDR1 TSWWSYY and CDR2 QGS. This CDR3 is CALGDSITHSEAPWSGDTYTDKLIF. CDR3 nucleotide sequence: TGTGCTCTTGGGGACTCTATCACCCATTCGGAGGCTCCTTGGTCGGGGGATACGTACACCGATAAACTCATCTTT.

This clone has only a few counts. For this DNA, TCRdb reports the protein of a much larger clone, which diverges at residue 11, most likely from a read error; the protein presented here is translated directly from the DNA. V and J are TRDV2 and TRDJ1; 8 positions match TRDD3. V was clipped by 3 bases and J by 1 base; unmatched bases: 24. Germline values: CDR1 GEAIGNYY, CDR2 EKD. This CDR3 comprises 21 residues. CDR3 nucleotide sequence: TGTGCCTGTGACCCCCTAGGTCCCCCAATGAGGGATACGCGGAGCACCGATAAACTCATCTTT. Amino acid sequence: CACDPLGPPMRDTRSTDKLIF.

In its sample, this clone is hyperexpanded. This sample includes further DNA sequences coding for the same CDR3. This chain uses TRDV2 with TRDJ1, with 13 bases lining up with TRDD3. CDR1 is GEAIGNYY and CDR2 is EKD in the germline V gene. Losses at the gene ends were 3 bases for V and 0 bases for J; bases not matched to a gene: 21. CDR3 length: 22 residues. The CDR3 protein is CACDQSYWGIRSTPSYTDKLIF. CDR3 coding DNA: TGTGCCTGTGACCAATCGTACTGGGGGATACGTAGTACGCCATCGTACACCGATAAACTCATCTTT.

This clone turned up a few times. The amino acid sequence in TCRdb belongs to a much larger clone and departs from this DNA's translation at residue 5, likely a sequencing read error; the sequence shown is translated from the DNA. V gene TRDV1 combines with J gene TRDJ1; D might be TRDD3 (5 bases). The CDR3 covers 18 residues. The germline V gene encodes CDR1 TSWWSYY and CDR2 QGS. V shed 4 bases and J shed 0 bases, with 21 bases lying between them. CDR3 in amino acids: CALGGSTKGGEYTDKLIF. The CDR3 bases are TGTGCTCTTGGGGGCAGTACCAAGGGCGGGGAGTACACCGATAAACTCATCTTT.

This clone was counted a few times. This DNA translates differently at residue 7 from the TCRdb protein, which is that of a much larger clone; a read error is likely, and the protein shown is the DNA's own translation. V is TRDV2 and J is TRDJ1; tentative D call: TRDD3 (6 bases). The V gene lost 0 bases and the J gene lost 3 bases, with 22 bases spanning the gap. Germline V CDR1 and CDR2: GEAIGNYY, EKD. CDR3 length: 18 residues. The CDR3 coding sequence is TGTGCCTGTGACACCTTGGAGGATACAGGAGCGAGGGCCGATAAACTCATCTTT. Its protein is CACDTLEDTGARADKLIF.

This clone was observed a few times. For this DNA, TCRdb reports the protein of a much larger clone, which diverges at residue 5, most likely from a read error; the protein presented here is translated directly from the DNA. CDR3 DNA: TGTGCTCTTGGGGAACCCCGATCTGCAACCGGGGGTACCGATAAACTCATCTTT. Translating it yields CALGEPRSATGGTDKLIF. This rearrangement joins TRDV1 to TRDJ1, with D perhaps matching TRDD3 (5 bases). The CDR3 totals 18 residues. V lost 1 base, J lost 2 bases, and 20 bases lay in between. Germline-derived CDR1 and CDR2 are TSWWSYY and QGS.

This clone showed up just a few times. A read error likely explains why the TCRdb protein, taken from a much larger clone, differs from this DNA's translation at residue 21; the protein shown is translated from the DNA. This sequence joins TRDV1 and TRDJ1; D call uncertain. Germline V gene data show CDR1 as TSWWSYY and CDR2 as QGS. CDR3 size: 23 residues. The CDR3 sequence is CALGEPPHFPPGAQGPWTDKPIF. For the CDR3, the DNA is TGTGCTCTTGGGGAACCCCCTCATTTCCCCCCGGGTGCGCAGGGACCTTGGACCGATAAACCCATCTTT.